This T cell receptor beta chain was recorded in a study of early stage breast cancer tumors (dated by TCRdb to between 2016 and 2019). Regarding the study in general: Of the approximately 15 invasive breast tumors, about a dozen were found to be estrogen receptor-positive, progesterone receptor-positive and HER2-negative. Of the approximately twelve ER+/PR+/HER2- tumors, eight were classified as invasive ductal carcinomas and four as invasive lobular carcinomas. A read coverage of roughly 10-fold per sample was achieved on average. A total of 2,651,842 templates, representing approximately 1,100,000 unique clonotypes, were detected across all samples.

Points the paper makes about the study in general: Enriched TCRB sequences shared across patients were found to be mostly commonly generated sequences that were unlikely to play an important role in the tumor microenvironment. Chain pairing and functional markers such as CD4, CD8 and FOXP3 were not captured by bulk genomic DNA sequencing of unsorted cells. Compared with adjacent normal breast tissue, tumors had higher clonality and about 2.5-fold greater T cell density. Repertoires from blood and normal breast were more alike than repertoires from blood and tumor, and in about 90% of the 16 patients, comparing each tissue with blood separated tumor from normal. Because the cohort was small, a breakdown by tumor subtype could not be done.

CDR1 and CDR2, looked up from the germline V gene, are SGHRS and YFSETQ. V loses 0 bases, J loses 2 bases, and the germline ends lie 15 bases apart. The cysteine opens and the phenylalanine closes a CDR3 of 16 amino acids. Kept here is only the CDR3 DNA, which spans 48 bases and is read in frame from base 1. Each sample was amplified in two independent genomic DNA replicates, using about 0.45 ug for blood and about 1.5 ug for tumor or normal breast. Following the manufacturer's instructions, the ImmunoSeq Intro kit was used to carry out TCRB sequencing on genomic DNA. Multiplex PCR ran around 29 cycles with proprietary primers and spike-in control sequences for absolute quantification. Single-end 150-bp reads were used to sequence an 87-bp fragment spanning the CDR3 and the flanking V and J genes. Seven samples, each with two replicates, were multiplexed per lane of an Illumina MiSeq using version 3.0 chemistry. Turning to the authors' computational methods: The vendor's proprietary pipeline handled the raw data processing, merging both replicates into a single result for each sample. To define clonotypes, the study grouped productive rearrangements that shared the V-gene family, CDR3 amino acid sequence and J-gene segment. To compute clonality, the normalized Shannon entropy (Pielou evenness) of TCRB abundances was subtracted from 1. T cell density was estimated by dividing total templates by the number of input cells inferred from the DNA input amount. Total repertoire diversity and clonality were estimated with Recon using default parameters. A clonotype was considered tumor-enriched if its abundance in tumor exceeded 0.1% and was at least 32-fold higher than its abundance in normal breast. Sourced from immuneACCESS, this table was stored by TCRdb with only in-frame sequences that have V and J called. A share of the clones is absent; for the studies checked, an unresolved V gene accounts for under half, and the remainder has no known explanation. V and J calls and clone size come straight from that table; D and trimming were deduced from the DNA. The sample records approximately 31,000 clones, roughly four fifths of which are singletons. 10% of the sample belongs to the ten largest clones.

As regards this clone: Its antigen is still unknown. No qualities accompany the bases; no much larger clone lies one base away.

Dicing about 18-50 mg of tumor tissue typically produced more than 3 ug of DNA. The study profiled bulk TCR beta-chain repertoires in matched peripheral blood, tumor and adjacent normal breast tissue taken from about 15 patients with early-stage breast cancer. After resection, tumor tissue identified by eye was cut out and put into prechilled RNAlater. Tumor tissue (roughly 18-55 mg) was diced and then homogenized with a TissueLyser II in RLTplus buffer containing beta-mercaptoethanol and antifoaming agent. Genomic DNA was extracted with the Qiagen AllPrep DNA/RNA Mini kit. Source material: breast tumor tissue. The chain is assembled from TRBV5-1 and TRBJ2-7; the D gene could be either TRBD1 or TRBD2, each agreeing at 5 bases. This sequence was found in a person in their thirties with breast cancer. The CDR3 protein is CASSLEGHEEAYEQYF. The DNA reads as follows: TGCGCCAGCAGCTTGGAGGGGCACGAGGAGGCCTACGAGCAGTACTTC.